Listed below are T cell receptor beta chains from one sample, sequenced in a study of CD8 T cells in Susac syndrome. TCRdb re-derived calls from the immunoSEQ multiplex PCR reads in MiXCR, one entry per CDR3 protein. Of some 57,000 distinct CDR3 sequences listed, approximately 94% are singletons. Source material: CD8+ T cells from PBMCs. The receptor source for this set is a human donor in good health. The CDR3 runs from the conserved cysteine through the conserved F or W. D genes are given only for firm matches. The size of a clone is reported for some rows only, either as once, few or many, or as a class for expanded clones.

D gene	J gene	clone size	V gene	CDR3 DNA	CDR3 protein
TRBD2	TRBJ2-1	once	TRBV7-9	TGTGCCAGCAGCATTAGCGGGGGGGACTACAATGAGCAGTTCTTC	CASSISGGDYNEQFF
TRBD1	TRBJ2-5	-	TRBV5-4	TGTGCCAGCAGCTTGTGGGGCAGGGGGCAGGAGACCCAGTACTTC	CASSLWGRGQETQYF
-	TRBJ2-3	-	TRBV7-9	TGTGCCAGCAGCCCCGGGAGTAGCGAGCACCGGGATACGCAGTATTTT	CASSPGSSEHRDTQYF
TRBD1	TRBJ1-3	-	TRBV6-5	TGTGCCAGCAGTCAGGGGGACTCTGGAAACACCATATATTTT	CASSQGDSGNTIYF
TRBD1	TRBJ2-7	-	TRBV7-9	TGTGCCAGCACCCCTCAGGGGGTAGTTTCTGGCGAGCAGTACTTC	CASTPQGVVSGEQYF
-	TRBJ1-3	-	TRBV13	TGTGCCAGCAGCTTATCCCATATGAGGGAGTCTGGAAACACCATATATTTT	CASSLSHMRESGNTIYF
-	TRBJ2-2	-	TRBV5-6	TGTGCCAGCAGTCAACCGGGGAGCCCGAGGGGGGAGCTGTTTTTT	CASSQPGSPRGELFF
-	TRBJ2-7	-	TRBV4-1	TGCGCCAGCAGCCGCCTACAGGGCCACGAGCAGTACTTC	CASSRLQGHEQYF
-	TRBJ1-1	once	TRBV5-1	TGCGCCAGCAGCGTTGCACAGGGCTATAACACTGAAGCTTTCTTT	CASSVAQGYNTEAFF
-	TRBJ1-1	-	TRBV10-3	TGTGCCATCAGTGAGTGGTCAGGAGAAACTGAAGCTTTCTTT	CAISEWSGETEAFF
-	TRBJ1-2	-	TRBV27	TGTGCCAGCAGTTTCGATAGGGCCCTTGGCTACACCTTC	CASSFDRALGYTF
TRBD1	TRBJ2-7	few	TRBV5-4	TGTGCCAGCAGCCGGGGACAGGGGGACTACGAGCAGTACTTC	CASSRGQGDYEQYF
TRBD1	TRBJ2-1	once	TRBV12-3/TRBV12-4	TGTGCCAGCACCGAGACAGGGACCTACAATGAGCAGTTCTTC	CASTETGTYNEQFF
-	TRBJ2-1	once	TRBV3-1	TGTGCCAGCAGCCAAGAAGCGGGTGTGAATGAGCAGTTCTTC	CASSQEAGVNEQFF
-	TRBJ2-1	-	TRBV9	TGTGCCAGCAGCGTTTCCCCGACGGGGGCTGGTTTCGATGAGCAGTTCTTC	CASSVSPTGAGFDEQFF
TRBD1	TRBJ1-2	-	TRBV4-3	TGCGCCAGCAGCCAATCCAGGGGGAACTATGGCTACACCTTC	CASSQSRGNYGYTF
-	TRBJ1-2	few	TRBV12-3/TRBV12-4	TGTGCCAGCACCCAGGAGAATTACCTTGGCTACACCTTC	CASTQENYLGYTF
TRBD1	TRBJ1-5	-	TRBV19	TGTGCCACCAGGACAGGGCTTTATAGCAATCAGCCCCAGCATTTT	CATRTGLYSNQPQHF
-	TRBJ1-2	-	TRBV28	TGTGCCAGCAGTACACTCACAGTCCCTGACTATGGCTACACCTTC	CASSTLTVPDYGYTF
TRBD1	TRBJ1-2	-	TRBV12-5	TGTGCTAGTGGTCGCGCCGGGACAGGGGCCTATGGCTACACCTTC	CASGRAGTGAYGYTF
TRBD1	TRBJ2-2	-	TRBV29-1	TGCAGCGCGGTGGGGGCAGGGGGCCACACCGGGGAGCTGTTTTTT	CSAVGAGGHTGELFF
-	TRBJ1-1	once	TRBV6-1	TGTGCCAGCAGTGAAAAGGAAAACACTGAAGCTTTCTTT	CASSEKENTEAFF
-	TRBJ1-3	once	TRBV4-3	TGCGCCAGCAGCCAAGATCCGGGGGCCAACACCATATATTTT	CASSQDPGANTIYF
-	TRBJ1-1	-	TRBV12-3/TRBV12-4	TGTGCCAGCAGTTTTTCCCCGAACACTGAAGCTTTCTTT	CASSFSPNTEAFF
-	TRBJ2-2	once	TRBV24-1	TGTGCCACCAGTGACGACGGCACCGGGGAGCTGTTTTTT	CATSDDGTGELFF
-	TRBJ1-2	-	TRBV28	TGTGCCAGCAGTTGGGACCCTAACTATGGCTACACCTTC	CASSWDPNYGYTF
TRBD1	TRBJ2-7	-	TRBV29-1	TGCAGCGTCGTCGGGACAGGGGTTTATGAGCAGTACTTC	CSVVGTGVYEQYF
-	TRBJ2-2	-	TRBV19	TGTGCCAGTAGTATCCGGGACGAGTACACCGGGGAGCTGTTTTTT	CASSIRDEYTGELFF
TRBD1	TRBJ1-1	once	TRBV19	TGTGCCAGTAGTATTGAGGGGGCGAACACTGAAGCTTTCTTT	CASSIEGANTEAFF
-	TRBJ2-7	-	TRBV4-3	TGCGCCAGCAGCCAAGGCCGTTTCGACTACGAGCAGTACTTC	CASSQGRFDYEQYF
-	TRBJ2-7	-	TRBV29-1	TGCAGCGTGGGGGACTGGGGATACGAGCAGTACTTC	CSVGDWGYEQYF
-	TRBJ2-6	-	TRBV4-3	TGCGCCAGCAGCCAAAGGCTCCCTGGGGCCAACGTCCTGACTTTC	CASSQRLPGANVLTF
-	TRBJ2-1	-	TRBV13	TGTGCCAGCAGCTCGGGGGCGGGTGAGCAGTTCTTC	CASSSGAGEQFF
-	TRBJ2-7	-	TRBV5-6	TGTGCCAGCAGCTTTTCAGGGGATCCCCGCGAGCAGTACTTC	CASSFSGDPREQYF
-	TRBJ1-2	-	TRBV28	TGTGCCAGCACCTCCGACAGTCTGTGGGGCTACACCTTC	CASTSDSLWGYTF
TRBD1	TRBJ1-1	-	TRBV7-9	TGTGCCAGCAGCTTCCTCGGGGACAGGATAACTGAAGCTTTCTTT	CASSFLGDRITEAFF
-	TRBJ2-2	-	TRBV6-2/TRBV6-3	TGTGCCAGCAGTTTTAGCTTTGGCACCGGGGAGCTGTTTTTT	CASSFSFGTGELFF
-	TRBJ1-1	-	TRBV19	TGTGCCAGTAGTATTGCGGGTGGCACTGAAGCTTCCTTT	CASSIAGGTEASF
-	TRBJ2-3	-	TRBV28	TGTGCCAGCAGTAATTCAGCAAGCACAGATACGCAGTATTTT	CASSNSASTDTQYF
-	TRBJ2-7	once	TRBV5-4	TGTGCCAGCAGCAGGGGTCCCTACGAGCAGTACTTC	CASSRGPYEQYF
-	TRBJ1-1	-	TRBV7-9	TGTGCCAGCAGCTTATTGCTCACTGAAGCTTTCTTT	CASSLLLTEAFF
TRBD2	TRBJ2-5	-	TRBV6-5	TGTGCCAGCAGTTACTCACTAGCGGGGGAAGAGACCCAGTACTTC	CASSYSLAGEETQYF
-	TRBJ2-7	-	TRBV7-6	TGTGCCAGCAGCTTAGCGGGGGTCTACGAGCAGTACTTC	CASSLAGVYEQYF
TRBD1	TRBJ1-1	-	TRBV7-9	TGTGCCAGCAGCCCCCGGACAGGGACACTGAACACTGAAGCTTTCTTT	CASSPRTGTLNTEAFF
-	TRBJ2-5	-	TRBV20-1	TGCAGTGCTAGAGAATGGGGGGAGTTCCAAGAGACCCAGTACTTC	CSAREWGEFQETQYF
-	TRBJ1-1	-	TRBV6-7	TGTGCCAGCAGTCACGAGACAGGAGTGAACACTGAAGCTTTCTTT	CASSHETGVNTEAFF
-	TRBJ2-7	-	TRBV4-3	TGCGCCAGCAGCCAAGATCCAGCCTCCCACGAGCAGTACTTC	CASSQDPASHEQYF
-	TRBJ2-7	-	TRBV6-2/TRBV6-3	TGTGCCAGCAGTTACTCTTACCGAACAGGTGACTCCTACGAGCAGTACTTC	CASSYSYRTGDSYEQYF
-	TRBJ2-1	-	TRBV11-2	TGTGCCAGCAGCTTAGAGGCAGGGCCCTACAATGAGCAGTTCTTC	CASSLEAGPYNEQFF
-	TRBJ1-1	-	TRBV5-1	TGCGCCAGCAGCCAGTCGGGGAACACTGAAGCTTTCTTT	CASSQSGNTEAFF